Shown below are 11 T cell receptor beta chains from a single sample sequenced in a study of shared clonotypes between healthy human individuals. The method was immunoSEQ multiplex PCR; TCRdb's version includes in-frame clones alone and lacks a portion of them. The sample carries 490,000 or so clones, 79% recorded once. The source material was PBMCs. These TCRs come from a woman aged 35 to 49 in good health. Some clones in this sample may be carry-over from other donors' samples.

This chain uses TRBV19 with TRBJ2-1, with D tentatively TRBD2 (6 bases). The CDR3 spans 14 residues. The V end was cut by 5 bases, the J end by 9 bases, with 17 bases between. Germline lookup yields CDR1 LNHDA and CDR2 SQIVND (reference sequence). In DNA, the CDR3 is TGTGCCAGTAGTTCCTCCCTGGGGGGAGGTGAGCAGTTCTTC. Translation gives CASSSSLGGGEQFF. The entire variable domain, with the rest obtained from reference TRBV19 and TRBJ2-1, is as follows: DGGITQSPKYLFRKEGQNVTLSCEQNLNHDAMYWYRQDPGQGLRLIYYSQIVNDFQKGDIAEGYSVSREKKESFPLTVTSAQKNPTAFYLCASSSSLGGGEQFFGPGTRLTVL.

This clone showed up just a few times. The chain joins TRBV6-6 to TRBJ2-3; no clear D. This CDR3 contains 13 residues. Looked up from germline, CDR1 is MNHNY and CDR2 is SVGAGI (reference sequence). V lost 7 bases and J 1 base, leaving 9 bases between the germline ends. The CDR3 sequence is CASMPLRTDTQYF. CDR3 coding DNA: TGTGCCAGCATGCCCCTCCGCACAGATACGCAGTATTTT.

This clone was counted a few times. CDR3 sequence reads: CAWRSMGGRETQYF. As DNA, the CDR3 is TGTGCCTGGAGATCTATGGGAGGGCGAGAGACCCAGTACTTC. The rearrangement joins TRBV30 to TRBJ2-5; 7 bases are a match to TRBD2. CDR3 length: 14 residues. The germline gives CDR1 GTSNPN, CDR2 SVGIG (reference sequence). With 3 bases clipped from V and 4 bases from J, the junction kept 8 bases outside the gene matches.

This clone was observed once. The gene calls are TRBV27 and TRBJ2-7; TRBD2 aligns across 7 bases. This CDR3 spans 18 amino acids. Trimming took 2 bases from V and 3 from J; bases not matched to a gene: 16. Germline CDR1 reads MNHEY; CDR2 reads SMNVEV (reference sequence). Here the CDR3 reads CASSLRWRPGTTHYEQYF. CDR3 DNA: TGTGCCAGCAGTTTACGTTGGCGGCCCGGGACTACCCACTACGAGCAGTACTTC.

The CDR3 sequence is CASSLGGSYTGELFF. The CDR3 coding sequence is TGTGCCAGCAGCCTGGGAGGGTCGTACACCGGGGAGCTGTTTTTT. This chain connects TRBV28 to TRBJ2-2, with TRBD2 matching over 7 bases. CDR1 and CDR2 (germline): MDHEN, SYDVKM. The CDR3 length is 15 residues. V shed 6 bases, J shed 3 bases, and the junction held 7 bases outside the gene matches.

This clone was seen a handful of times. The chain carries TRBV5-1 and TRBJ1-1; D unclear. This CDR3 comprises 14 residues. In germline, CDR1 is SGHRS, CDR2 YFSETQ. Trimming removed 0 bases at V and 5 bases at J, with 11 bases between. CDR3 bases: TGCGCCAGCAGCTTGGCTATCGAGGCAACTGAAGCTTTCTTT. It yields the protein CASSLAIEATEAFF.

In this sample, this clone turned up once. V and J are TRBV10-3 and TRBJ2-2, with D possibly being TRBD1 (6 bases). Germline V gives CDR1 ENHRY, CDR2 SYGVKD. The V and J ends lost 8 bases and 0 bases respectively, with 19 bases between them. The CDR3 has 17 amino acids. The CDR3 DNA sequence: TGTGCCATCTCCTACCACGGACAGTCCGCGAACACCGGGGAGCTGTTTTTT. It encodes CAISYHGQSANTGELFF.

The table lists this clone with a few counts. V usage is TRBV6-1 and J usage is TRBJ2-5; D may be TRBD2 (6 bases). This CDR3 is built from 15 residues. V was cut by 0 bases and J by 7 bases, with 15 bases left in between. Germline loops: CDR1 MNHNS, CDR2 SASEGT. The CDR3: CASSEAPAVGGTQYF. CDR3 sequence (DNA): TGTGCCAGCAGTGAAGCGCCGGCGGTGGGGGGGACCCAGTACTTC.

The chain couples TRBV7-9 to TRBJ2-7, with 8 bases identical to TRBD2. Per the germline V gene, CDR1 is SEHNR and CDR2 is FQNEAQ (reference sequence). CDR3 length: 15 amino acids. V dropped 6 bases and J dropped 0; count of bases not matched to a gene: 7. In nucleotides, the CDR3 is TGTGCCAGCAGGAGGGGGGGGACTAGCTCCTACGAGCAGTACTTC. It encodes CASRRGGTSSYEQYF.

This clone showed up just a few times. The chain carries TRBV7-6 and TRBJ2-3; the match to TRBD1 covers 9 bases. Germline lookup yields CDR1 SGHVS and CDR2 FNYEAQ. The CDR3 loop spans 16 amino acids. Trimming removed 3 bases from V and 6 bases from J; junction bases left unmatched: 10. This CDR3 reads CASSFSPQGAVDTQYF. The DNA for the CDR3 is TGTGCCAGCAGCTTTAGCCCACAGGGGGCGGTTGATACGCAGTATTTT. Drawing the rest from reference TRBV7-6 and TRBJ2-3, the complete variable domain is GAGVSQSPRYKVTKRGQDVALRCDPISGHVSLYWYRQALGQGPEFLTYFNYEAQQDKSGLPNDRFSAERPEGSISTLTIQRTEQRDSAMYRCASSFSPQGAVDTQYFGPGTRLTVL.

This chain joins TRBV6-4 and TRBJ2-2, with 11 nucleotides matching TRBD1. The CDR3 runs to 15 residues. V gave up 7 bases and J gave up 7 bases; unmatched junction bases: 8. CDR1 is MRHNA, CDR2 SNTAGT, per germline. CDR3 residues: CASTGQGAVGGELFF. In nucleotides, the CDR3 is TGTGCCAGCACTGGACAGGGGGCAGTTGGCGGGGAGCTGTTTTTT.